These 12 T cell receptor beta chains share one sample of origin, sequenced in a study of low-dose radiotherapy and immunotherapy resistance in tumors. TRAV- and TRBV-specific primers were used for first-strand cDNA, which covered alpha and beta chains. It was with a constant-region primer and a V-primer adapter that TCRs were amplified over approximately 18 PCR cycles. TCRdb itself ran the reads through MiXCR, one entry per CDR3 protein. This sample has 70,000 to 95,000 distinct CDR3 sequences, with 15% to 20% found just once. Time point here: before trial treatment. The sample here was PBMCs, taken before treatment. These receptors all come from a male donor with prostate cancer.

This clonotype was seen many times. The V call is TRBV21-1, the J call TRBJ1-5. TRBV21-1 is a listed pseudogene. This CDR3 region has 16 residues. CDR3 region: CASSPRGGGGNQPQHF. Here the CDR3 DNA reads TGTGCCAGCAGTCCTCGGGGTGGAGGGGGCAATCAGCCCCAGCATTTT.

This clonotype has at least ten counts. The chain employs TRBV20-1 and TRBJ1-5; weak D call: TRBD1 (6 bases). The V end was cut by 0 bases, the J end by 3 bases, with 9 bases between. Germline V gene lookup returns CDR1 DFQATT and CDR2 SNEGSKA (reference sequence). The CDR3 runs to 14 residues. DNA for the CDR3: TGCAGTGCTAGAGAAGGGGGTTACAATCAGCCCCAGCATTTT. Amino acid sequence: CSAREGGYNQPQHF.

This clonotype was observed many times. The CDR3 reads CASSQDQGGEYEQYF. The CDR3 region has the DNA TGTGCCAGCAGCCAAGATCAAGGTGGAGAATACGAGCAGTACTTC. V gene TRBV4-2 combines with J gene TRBJ2-7, with D unresolved. Trimming pared 0 bases from V and 4 bases from J, leaving 13 bases between. Germline V gene data show CDR1 as LGHNA and CDR2 as YNFKEQ. The CDR3 has 15 residues.

Ten or more counts support this clonotype. This rearrangement joins TRBV6-2 or TRBV6-3 to TRBJ2-2, with D possibly being TRBD1 (5 bases). V was shortened by 5 bases and J by 6 bases, with 10 bases between the two germline ends. Germline values: CDR1 MNHEY, CDR2 SVGEGT. The CDR3 contains 13 residues. DNA of the CDR3: TGTGCCAGCAGTCCAGGGTTCGCCGGGGAGCTGTTTTTT. Its translation is CASSPGFAGELFF.

The gene calls are TRBV2 and TRBJ2-7, with D unclear. This CDR3 has 12 amino acids. Trimming stripped 5 bases from V and 3 bases from J, with 8 bases between. In germline, CDR1 is SNHLY, CDR2 FYNNEI. The CDR3 reads CASSLHSYEQYF. CDR3 sequence (DNA): TGTGCCAGCAGTTTACACAGCTACGAGCAGTACTTC.

V and J are TRBV27 and TRBJ2-2; the D is unclear. With 5 bases removed from V and 3 bases from J, the gap between germline ends came to 4 bases. The CDR3 is made up of 12 amino acids. The germline V gene has CDR1 MNHEY and CDR2 SMNVEV (reference sequence). CDR3 region: CASSLYTGELFF. CDR3 bases: TGTGCCAGCAGTCTTTACACCGGGGAGCTGTTTTTT.

This clonotype was recorded at least ten times. The chain is built from TRBV4-1 and TRBJ2-3; tentative D call: TRBD2 (6 bases). Trimming took off 4 bases at V and 5 bases at J, with 25 bases between the two ends. CDR1 MGHRA and CDR2 YSYEKL come from the germline V gene. The CDR3 consists of 18 residues. The CDR3 here is CASSLSSWAQSGEDTQYF. CDR3 nucleotides: TGCGCCAGCAGCCTCTCTTCCTGGGCCCAATCGGGAGAAGATACGCAGTATTTT.

The chain has TRBV20-1 and TRBJ1-5, with D uncertain. Trimming stripped 3 bases from V and 0 bases from J, with 15 bases between. The germline V gene encodes CDR1 DFQATT and CDR2 SNEGSKA (reference sequence). This CDR3 contains 16 residues. The chain's CDR3 is CSASWTAGNSNQPQHF. DNA for the CDR3: TGCAGTGCTAGTTGGACGGCAGGCAATAGCAATCAGCCCCAGCATTTT.

Comment on this clonotype: A read error likely explains this, since a far larger clone differs by one base. A read error is likely, as this CDR3 ends without the conserved phenylalanine or tryptophan. The chain has TRBV5-1 and TRBJ2-5; maybe TRBD1 (6 bases). The better agreement between TRBJ2-7 and the DNA end casts doubt on the J call. The length of the CDR3 is 15 residues. CDR1 is SGHRS and CDR2 is YFSETQ in the germline V gene. The CDR3 coding sequence is TGCGCCAGCAGATCCGACCCCCCAGGGGCTTACGAGCAGTACTCC. Translation: CASRSDPPGAYEQYS.

This clonotype was observed a handful of times. The rearrangement links TRBV5-4 to TRBJ1-6; TRBD1 matches at 9 bases. Trimming removed 3 bases from V and 8 bases from J; junction bases left unmatched: 6. The CDR3 contains 15 residues. CDR1 SGHNT and CDR2 YYREEE come from the germline V gene (reference sequence). This CDR3 reads CASSSTGTGYSPLHF. In DNA form, the CDR3 reads TGTGCCAGCAGCTCCACCGGGACAGGGTATTCACCCCTCCACTTT.

This clonotype was observed many times. The chain has TRBV7-9 and TRBJ2-5; TRBD2 matches 7 bases. CDR3 length: 13 residues. Germline-derived CDR1 and CDR2 are SEHNR and FQNEAQ (reference sequence). J gave up 1 base and V 10 bases, and 6 bases lay outside the gene matches. As DNA, the CDR3 is TGTGCCACTCGGGGGGAACCCCAAGAGACCCAGTACTTC. Translated, it gives CATRGEPQETQYF.

Concerning this clonotype: It is likely a read error: a sequence one base away is far more abundant. The V call is TRBV5-3, the J call TRBJ2-7, with 8 bases aligning to TRBD2. The DNA end favors TRBJ2-1, so the J call may be wrong. TRBV5-3 is reported as an ORF; its role is uncertain. The CDR3 has 17 residues. Written as DNA, the CDR3 is TGTACCAGCAGCTTGCGGGGGCGGGGGGCGACCTACAATGAGCAGTTCTTC. It specifies CTSSLRGRGATYNEQFF.